These 7 T cell receptor beta chains originate from one sample sequenced in a study of regulatory T cells in long-lasting Graves disease. Time point: newly diagnosed GD, antithyroid drugs for less than 3 months. After RNA was extracted from PBMCs, the TCR library was made from it. Researchers made TCR beta libraries by using iRepertoire HTBI primers and running Arm-PCR on CDR3 regions. MiXCR, run by TCRdb on the multiplex PCR reads, gives a single entry per CDR3 protein. The sample has 360,000 or so distinct CDR3 sequences; around 15% are singletons. These same data were also listed under a study on T cells in Graves' hyperthyroidism and ophthalmopathy.

The sequencing here drew on peripheral blood mononuclear cells (PBMCs), taken at new diagnosis, from a patient treated with antithyroid drugs. Receptor source: a woman aged 18-30 years with Graves disease.

This clonotype was seen a few times. The chain is built from TRBV10-3 and TRBJ1-1, with D perhaps TRBD1 (6 bases). Deletions cut 2 bases from V and 8 bases from J, with 21 bases between. CDR3 length: 16 amino acids. Looked up from germline, CDR1 is ENHRY and CDR2 is SYGVKD. The CDR3 spells CAISEPEGGLTKEAFF. The CDR3 bases are TGTGCCATCAGTGAGCCCGAGGGGGGACTGACTAAAGAAGCTTTCTTT.

This clonotype was recorded once. A read error may explain this, as a much larger clone is one base away. The DNA of the CDR3 is TGTGCCAGCAGCTTAATTGGGGGTAGCACAGATACGCAGTATTTT. Protein: CASSLIGGSTDTQYF. The chain combines TRBV7-3 with TRBJ2-3; D possibly uses TRBD1 or TRBD2 (5 bases each). There are 15 residues in the CDR3. Looked up from germline, CDR1 is SGHTA and CDR2 is FQGTGA. Between the trimmed V and J ends, which lost 1 base and 0 bases, there was a span of 8 bases.

This clonotype showed up many times. The CDR3 here is CATSRDRGTGVHEQYF. For the CDR3, the DNA is TGTGCCACCAGCAGAGATCGAGGGACAGGGGTCCACGAGCAGTACTTC. The chain links TRBV15 to TRBJ2-7, with 10 bases identical to TRBD1. The CDR3 has 16 residues. CDR1 is LNHNV and CDR2 is YYDKDF in the germline V gene (reference sequence). The trim removed 0 bases at V and 5 bases at J, leaving 7 bases unmatched.

The table lists this clonotype with many counts. V usage is TRBV12-3 or TRBV12-4 and J usage is TRBJ2-5, with D maybe TRBD1 (5 bases). Trimming left V 3 bases short and J 4 bases short, with 9 bases between. There are 13 residues in the CDR3. This CDR3 is CASSFQGLETQYF. In DNA, the CDR3 is TGTGCCAGCAGTTTCCAGGGTCTAGAGACCCAGTACTTC.

As to this clonotype: A much larger clone sits a single nucleotide away, making a read error possible. V gene TRBV30 combines with J gene TRBJ1-2; D is possibly TRBD1 (5 bases). CDR3 length: 13 amino acids. V was pared by 6 bases and J by 1 base, with 12 bases between. CDR1 GTSNPN and CDR2 SVGIG come from the germline V gene (reference sequence). CDR3: CACNGGFNYGYTF. The CDR3 region has the DNA TGTGCCTGCAATGGGGGGTTTAACTATGGCTACACCTTC.

Details on this clonotype: This likely traces to a read error, being one base from a far larger clone. J is TRBJ2-7 and V is TRBV11-2; 8 nucleotides line up with TRBD1. Germline values: CDR1 SGHAT, CDR2 FQNNGV. The CDR3 runs 14 residues. The V and J ends lost 0 bases and 5 bases, in that order; junction bases with no gene match: 3. CDR3 nucleotides: TGTGCCAGCAGCTTAGAAAGGACAGGGAACGAGCAGTACTTC. It is translated as CASSLERTGNEQYF.

There are many counts of this clonotype. The V and J genes are TRBV6-1 and TRBJ2-2; D tentatively reads TRBD1 or TRBD2 (5 bases each). Trimming pared 3 bases from V and 6 bases from J, leaving 8 bases between. CDR3 length: 13 residues. Germline-derived CDR1 and CDR2 are MNHNS and SASEGT. The CDR3 DNA is TGTGCCAGCAGTGATAAGGGACCCGGGGAGCTGTTTTTT. Protein sequence: CASSDKGPGELFF.